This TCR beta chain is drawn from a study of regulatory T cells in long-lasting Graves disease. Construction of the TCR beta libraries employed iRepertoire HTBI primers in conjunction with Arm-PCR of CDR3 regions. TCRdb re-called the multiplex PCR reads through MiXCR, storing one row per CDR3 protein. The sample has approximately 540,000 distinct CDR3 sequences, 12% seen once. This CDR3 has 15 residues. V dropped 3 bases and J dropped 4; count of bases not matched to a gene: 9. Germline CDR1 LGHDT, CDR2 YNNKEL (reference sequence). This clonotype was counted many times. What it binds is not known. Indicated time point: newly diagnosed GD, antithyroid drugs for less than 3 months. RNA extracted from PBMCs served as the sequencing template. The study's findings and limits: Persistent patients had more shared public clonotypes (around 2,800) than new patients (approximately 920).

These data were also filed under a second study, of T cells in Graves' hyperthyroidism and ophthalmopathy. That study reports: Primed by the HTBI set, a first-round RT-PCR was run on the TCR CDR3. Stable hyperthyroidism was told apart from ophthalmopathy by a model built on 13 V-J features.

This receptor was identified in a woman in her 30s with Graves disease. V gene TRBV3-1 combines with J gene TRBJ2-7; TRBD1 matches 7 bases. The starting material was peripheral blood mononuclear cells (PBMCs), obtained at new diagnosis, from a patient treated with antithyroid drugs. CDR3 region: CASSHVGGYSYEQYF. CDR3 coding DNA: TGTGCCAGCAGCCACGTAGGGGGCTACTCTTACGAGCAGTACTTC.